The 18 T cell receptor beta chains below were found in one sample sequenced in a study of blood T cells in healthy people across ages. Combining a sample-barcoded 5' primer with a J-beta primer mix, a second PCR ran for roughly 6 to 12 cycles. One entry per CDR3 protein results from TCRdb running MiXCR on the 5' RACE reads. The sample records more than 500,000 distinct CDR3 sequences, about 27% being singletons. The same data also contributed to another study, on T cells of mothers and their children.

What was sequenced was blood. These receptors came from a boy younger than 10 in good health.

The V gene is TRBV7-9, the J gene TRBJ2-3; 7 nucleotides line up with TRBD2. CDR3 length equals 17 residues. Germline-derived CDR1 and CDR2 are SEHNR and FQNEAQ (reference sequence). J gave up 4 bases and V 5 bases, and 15 bases lay outside the gene matches. CDR3 sequence (DNA): TGTGCCAGCAGCCCAAGAGCTCGGACTAGTACCCCAGATACGCAGTATTTT. Its protein is CASSPRARTSTPDTQYF.

This clonotype has only a few counts. The V gene is TRBV29-1, the J gene TRBJ1-1; the D is unclear. CDR3 size: 14 residues. The germline V and J ends were trimmed by 0 bases and 1 base, with 9 bases remaining between them. Germline V CDR1 and CDR2: SQVTM, ANQGSEA. The DNA for the CDR3 is TGCAGCGTTGAAGATGGGGAAACGAACACTGAAGCTTTCTTT. Its translation: CSVEDGETNTEAFF.

This clonotype was detected only a few times. CDR3 loop: CASSLVRELAGDEQYF. CDR3 DNA sequence: TGTGCCAGCAGCTTAGTACGGGAACTAGCGGGAGACGAGCAGTACTTC. This sequence joins TRBV7-8 and TRBJ2-7, with 11 positions matching TRBD2. The V gene end was trimmed by 1 base and the J gene end by 5 bases; junction bases not matched to a gene: 7. Germline V gene data show CDR1 as SGHVS and CDR2 as FQNEAQ. The length of the CDR3 is 16 residues.

This clonotype came up a few times. The chain links TRBV29-1 to TRBJ1-5; 11 nucleotides match TRBD1. With V trimmed by 8 bases and J by 1 base, 22 bases remained unmatched. The CDR3 loop spans 20 amino acids. Germline CDR1 and CDR2: SQVTM and ANQGSEA. The CDR3 sequence is CSLNPPEDRGLFLSNQPQHF. In DNA form, the CDR3 reads TGCAGCCTTAATCCCCCCGAGGACAGGGGGCTCTTTTTAAGCAATCAGCCCCAGCATTTT.

This clonotype has just a few counts. The genes are TRBV27 and TRBJ1-1; 10 bases map to TRBD1. Trimming cost V 0 bases and J 5 bases; bases outside gene matches: 3. Germline V gene lookup returns CDR1 MNHEY and CDR2 SMNVEV (reference sequence). The CDR3 is 15 amino acids. The CDR3 sequence: CASSLSAGQGTEAFF. In DNA, the CDR3 is TGTGCCAGCAGTTTATCGGCGGGACAGGGGACTGAAGCTTTCTTT.

The rearrangement uses TRBV7-6 and TRBJ2-1; the match to TRBD2 covers 8 bases. Germline V gene data show CDR1 as SGHVS and CDR2 as FNYEAQ. The V segment lost 5 bases and the J segment 4 bases; nucleotides outside the gene matches: 7. This CDR3 contains 15 residues. The CDR3 DNA follows: TGTGCCAGCAGCCCCTCTAGCGGGCATTACAATGAGCAGTTCTTC. Protein product: CASSPSSGHYNEQFF.

In this sample, this clonotype turned up a few times. The genes are TRBV7-6 and TRBJ2-5; maybe TRBD2 (6 bases). V was cut by 3 bases and J by 4 bases, with 18 bases left in between. Per the germline V gene, CDR1 is SGHVS and CDR2 is FNYEAQ. The CDR3 loop spans 16 amino acids. The CDR3 reads CASSFHRDSRRETQYF. The CDR3 region has the DNA TGTGCCAGCAGCTTCCACCGGGACTCGCGAAGAGAGACCCAGTACTTC.

This rearrangement joins TRBV6-2 or TRBV6-3 to TRBJ2-5; D might be TRBD2 (6 bases). The last part of the DNA fits TRBJ2-1 better; the J call may be wrong. Germline values: CDR1 MNHEY, CDR2 SVGEGT. There are 14 residues in the CDR3. CDR3 sequence (DNA): TGTGCCAGCAGTTCGACTGGGGTGGGAGGTGAGCAGTTCTTC. Encoded protein: CASSSTGVGGEQFF.

This clonotype has a handful of counts. The chain carries TRBV7-2 and TRBJ2-1; 9 bases match TRBD2. CDR1 is SGHTA, CDR2 FQGNSA, per germline. Losses at the gene ends were 5 bases for V and 9 bases for J; bases not matched to a gene: 8. The CDR3 runs 14 residues. CDR3 sequence (DNA): TGTGCCAGCAGCAATTGGCTAGCGGGAATTGAGCAGTTCTTC. It yields the protein CASSNWLAGIEQFF.

This clonotype was picked up a small number of times. This rearrangement joins TRBV7-2 to TRBJ2-3, with TRBD2 identical over 8 bases. The germline gives CDR1 SGHTA, CDR2 FQGNSA. The J segment lost 2 bases and the V segment lost 7 bases, leaving 8 bases of the junction unmatched. This CDR3 comprises 15 residues. The CDR3 sequence: CASTLTLADTDTQYF. CDR3 nucleotides: TGTGCCAGCACCCTTACACTAGCGGACACAGATACGCAGTATTTT.

The rearrangement links TRBV3-1 to TRBJ1-1; possible D gene TRBD1, 5 bases. Germline values: CDR1 LGHDT, CDR2 YNNKEL (reference sequence). V lost 0 bases to trimming and J lost 4 bases, with 18 bases between them. CDR3 length: 17 residues. The CDR3 loop reads CASSQDGVGGIGTEAFF. The CDR3 bases are TGTGCCAGCAGCCAAGATGGAGTGGGGGGGATCGGCACTGAAGCTTTCTTT.

V gene TRBV7-9 combines with J gene TRBJ2-6; maybe TRBD2 (5 bases). The CDR3 length is 16 residues. In germline, CDR1 is SEHNR, CDR2 FQNEAQ (reference sequence). V lost 1 base and J 0 bases, leaving 7 bases between the germline ends. The CDR3 sequence is CASSLGGYSGANVLTF. The CDR3 bases are TGTGCCAGCAGCTTAGGAGGGTACTCTGGGGCCAACGTCCTGACTTTC.

The chain carries TRBV27 and TRBJ1-4; no clear D gene. The CDR3 extends over 14 amino acids. Trimming shortened V by 3 bases and J by 2 bases, and 7 bases separated the two germline ends. Germline V gene data show CDR1 as MNHEY and CDR2 as SMNVEV (reference sequence). The CDR3 spells CASSFGVTNEKLFF. For the CDR3, the DNA is TGTGCCAGCAGTTTTGGGGTCACTAATGAAAAACTGTTTTTT. The full variable domain, its missing parts supplied by reference TRBV27 and TRBJ1-4, is EAQVTQNPRYLITVTGKKLTVTCSQNMNHEYMSWYRQDPGLGLRQIYYSMNVEVTDKGDVPEGYKVSRKEKRNFPLILESPSPNQTSLYFCASSFGVTNEKLFFGSGTQLSVL.

The chain carries TRBV7-2 and TRBJ2-7; TRBD2 might be the D (6 bases). Germline CDR1 reads SGHTA; CDR2 reads FQGNSA. V lost 2 bases to trimming and J lost 6 bases, with 14 bases between them. The CDR3 runs 14 residues. The CDR3 DNA sequence: TGTGCCAGCAGCTTATTAGCGGCCACCCGCGAGCAGTACTTC. Translation: CASSLLAATREQYF. Based on the CDR3 plus reference TRBV7-2 and TRBJ2-7, the full variable domain is GAGVSQSPSNKVTEKGKDVELRCDPISGHTALYWYRQSLGQGLEFLIYFQGNSAPDKSGLPSDRFSAERTGGSVSTLTIQRTQQEDSAVYLCASSLLAATREQYFGPGTRLTVT.

This chain joins TRBV20-1 and TRBJ1-1; 8 positions agree with TRBD1. The germline gives CDR1 DFQATT, CDR2 SNEGSKA (reference sequence). Trimming at V came to 3 bases and at J to 5 bases, leaving 11 bases not matched to a gene. This CDR3 contains 15 residues. CDR3 bases: TGCAGTGCTAGGGGCGATCAGGGGGCGACGACTGAAGCTTTCTTT. Translated, it gives CSARGDQGATTEAFF.

In its sample, this clonotype was seen a few times. The rearrangement joins TRBV4-1 to TRBJ2-1; TRBD2 matches 8 bases. This CDR3 is built from 16 residues. Germline V lookup: CDR1 MGHRA, CDR2 YSYEKL. J gave up 0 bases and V 2 bases, and 3 bases lay outside the gene matches. The CDR3: CASSQLSGSSYNEQFF. CDR3 in DNA: TGCGCCAGCAGCCAACTCAGCGGGAGCTCCTACAATGAGCAGTTCTTC.

This clonotype was found a few times. The CDR3 sequence: CSASLISYNEQFF. DNA of the CDR3: TGCAGTGCTAGTCTTATTTCCTACAATGAGCAGTTCTTC. V gene TRBV20-1 combines with J gene TRBJ2-1; no definite D call. Germline CDR1 DFQATT, CDR2 SNEGSKA (reference sequence). The CDR3 is 13 amino acids. V was cut by 3 bases and J by 1 base, with 7 bases left in between.

The chain joins TRBV27 to TRBJ2-5, with TRBD1 identical over 9 bases. The CDR3 is 16 residues long. Germline assignment: CDR1 MNHEY and CDR2 SMNVEV (reference sequence). Unmatched junction bases numbered 8, after V lost 1 base and J lost 5 bases. The CDR3 DNA is TGTGCCAGCAGTTTATGGCCCGGACAGGGGAAGGAGACCCAGTACTTC. Its translation: CASSLWPGQGKETQYF.